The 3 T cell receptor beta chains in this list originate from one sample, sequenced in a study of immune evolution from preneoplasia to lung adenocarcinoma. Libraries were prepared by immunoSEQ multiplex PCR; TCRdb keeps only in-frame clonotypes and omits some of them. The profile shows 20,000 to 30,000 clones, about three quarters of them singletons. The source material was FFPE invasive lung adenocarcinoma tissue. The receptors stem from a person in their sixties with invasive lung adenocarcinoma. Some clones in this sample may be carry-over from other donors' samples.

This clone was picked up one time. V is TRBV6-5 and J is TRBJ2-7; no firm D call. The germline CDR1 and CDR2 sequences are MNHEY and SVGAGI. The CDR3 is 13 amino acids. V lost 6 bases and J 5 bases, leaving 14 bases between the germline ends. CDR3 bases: TGTGCCAGCAGGGGGAACGAATTGCACGAGCAGTACTTC. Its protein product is CASRGNELHEQYF.

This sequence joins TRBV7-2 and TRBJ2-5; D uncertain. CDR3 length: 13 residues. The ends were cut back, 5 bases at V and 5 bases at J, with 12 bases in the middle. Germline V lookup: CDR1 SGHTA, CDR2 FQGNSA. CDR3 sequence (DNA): TGTGCCAGCAGCCCGTACGTCGTGGAGACCCAGTACTTC. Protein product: CASSPYVVETQYF. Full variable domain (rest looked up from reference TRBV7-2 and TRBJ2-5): GAGVSQSPSNKVTEKGKDVELRCDPISGHTALYWYRQSLGQGLEFLIYFQGNSAPDKSGLPSDRFSAERTGGSVSTLTIQRTQQEDSAVYLCASSPYVVETQYFGPGTRLLVL.

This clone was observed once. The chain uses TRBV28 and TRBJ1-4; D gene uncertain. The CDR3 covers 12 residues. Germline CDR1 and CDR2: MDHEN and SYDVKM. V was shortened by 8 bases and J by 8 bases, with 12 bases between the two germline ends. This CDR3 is CASSPAGEKLFF. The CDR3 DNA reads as TGTGCCAGCTCCCCCGCGGGGGAAAAACTGTTTTTT.